Each of the 16 T cell receptor beta chains below was sequenced from the same sample in a study of shared clonotypes between healthy human individuals. CD45RO-negative, CCR7-positively selected cells formed the naive CD8 fraction, excluding terminally differentiated effector memory CD45RA+ cells. Assay: immunoSEQ multiplex PCR; the TCRdb copy retains only in-frame clones and omits some. This sample yields 2 million to 2.5 million clones, of which approximately 94% are seen a single time; approximately 1.2% belongs to the top ten. Sequencing was done on a sample of naive CD8+ T cells sorted from blood. Receptors were obtained from a man aged 18 to 29 in good health.

This clone occurred once. The chain uses TRBV5-8 and TRBJ1-6; TRBD1 is a possible D gene (5 bases). The CDR3 covers 14 residues. CDR1 and CDR2 (germline): SGHTS, YDEGEE. With 3 bases removed from V and 6 bases from J, the gap between germline ends came to 10 bases. CDR3 residues: CASSWDGPNSPLHF. In nucleotides, the CDR3 is TGTGCCAGCAGCTGGGACGGGCCTAATTCACCCCTCCACTTT. Full variable domain (remainder filled in from reference TRBV5-8 and TRBJ1-6): EAGVTQSPTHLIKTRGQQATLRCSPISGHTSVYWYQQALGLGLQFLLWYDEGEERNRGNFPPRFSGRQFPNYSSELNVNALELEDSALYLCASSWDGPNSPLHFGNGTRLTVT.

The chain employs TRBV18 and TRBJ1-3; D may be TRBD1 (5 bases). The germline CDR1 and CDR2 sequences are KGHSH and LQKENI. The germline V and J ends were trimmed by 7 bases and 0 bases, with 13 bases remaining between them. The CDR3 length is 15 residues. The CDR3 here is CASWAGTDSGNTIYF. Here the CDR3 DNA reads TGTGCCAGCTGGGCAGGGACCGACTCTGGAAACACCATATATTTT.

The DNA for the CDR3 is TGCGCCAGCACCCAGGGGTCGAATCAGCCCCAGCATTTT. Its protein product is CASTQGSNQPQHF. This rearrangement joins TRBV10-2 to TRBJ1-5; tentative D call: TRBD1 (6 bases). The CDR3 sequence is 13 residues long. Trimming removed 7 bases from V and 4 bases from J, with 11 bases in between. Germline CDR1 and CDR2: WSHSY and SAAADI.

The V and J genes are TRBV29-1 and TRBJ2-7; no clear D gene. Germline V gene data show CDR1 as SQVTM and CDR2 as ANQGSEA. The CDR3 consists of 16 residues. The ends were cut back, 0 bases at V and 5 bases at J, with 20 bases in the middle. CDR3 bases: TGCAGCGTTGAAGACACCCCGGAAGGCCGACCTAACGAGCAGTACTTC. It yields the protein CSVEDTPEGRPNEQYF.

V gene TRBV10-3 combines with J gene TRBJ1-2; 9 nucleotides agree with TRBD1. From germline, CDR1 is ENHRY and CDR2 SYGVKD. The CDR3 consists of 14 residues. J gave up 6 bases and V 3 bases, and 5 bases lay outside the gene matches. The CDR3 spells CAISDDRGGDGYTF. The CDR3 DNA reads TGTGCCATCAGTGACGACAGGGGGGGAGATGGCTACACCTTC.

Note on this clone: This sample includes further DNA sequences coding for the same CDR3. The chain's CDR3 is CASSPAYEQYF. CDR3 DNA sequence: TGTGCCAGCAGTCCGGCCTACGAGCAGTACTTC. This chain connects TRBV28 to TRBJ2-7; the D is unclear. In germline, CDR1 is MDHEN, CDR2 SYDVKM. Trimming cost V 5 bases and J 2 bases, with 4 bases left between them. This CDR3 has 11 residues. The whole variable domain, remainder taken from reference TRBV28 and TRBJ2-7, is DVKVTQSSRYLVKRTGEKVFLECVQDMDHENMFWYRQDPGLGLRLIYFSYDVKMKEKGDIPEGYSVSREKKERFSLILESASTNQTSMYLCASSPAYEQYFGPGTRLTVT.

Note on this clone: Other nucleotide sequences from this sample produce the same CDR3. V and J are TRBV27 and TRBJ2-7; 10 positions agree with TRBD1. This CDR3 has 14 residues. Germline V gene data show CDR1 as MNHEY and CDR2 as SMNVEV (reference sequence). After removal of 4 bases from V and 3 bases from J, the junction contained 3 bases not matched to a gene. DNA for the CDR3: TGTGCCAGCAGTTCCCGGACAGGGGGCTACGAGCAGTACTTC. It codes for CASSSRTGGYEQYF.

The chain links TRBV5-6 to TRBJ2-5; D ambiguous. Matching the DNA end better, TRBJ2-7 makes the J call doubtful. Germline V CDR1 and CDR2: SGHDT, YYEEEE. The CDR3 contains 14 residues. The CDR3 region is CASSWASYSYEQYF. The DNA for the CDR3 is TGTGCCAGCAGCTGGGCCTCGTACTCCTACGAGCAGTACTTC.

The J gene is TRBJ1-4, the V gene TRBV30, with D perhaps TRBD1 (5 bases). Trimming left V 3 bases short and J 8 bases short, with 10 bases between. Germline CDR1 is GTSNPN and CDR2 is SVGIG (reference sequence). The CDR3 has 12 residues. The CDR3 sequence: CAWRSGGEKLFF. The CDR3 DNA is TGTGCCTGGAGGAGTGGGGGGGAAAAACTGTTTTTT.

The chain uses TRBV7-2 and TRBJ1-2; 7 nucleotides align to TRBD1. Germline V gene lookup returns CDR1 SGHTA and CDR2 FQGNSA. V lost 10 bases, J lost 4 bases, and 6 bases stayed unmatched. The CDR3 is 12 residues long. The CDR3 coding sequence is TGTGCCACTTTGGACAGGTTCTATGGCTACACCTTC. Protein: CATLDRFYGYTF.

This chain joins TRBV7-9 and TRBJ2-7, with 14 bases identical to TRBD2. The CDR3 loop spans 15 amino acids. In germline, CDR1 is SEHNR, CDR2 FQNEAQ (reference sequence). V lost 5 bases to trimming and J lost 4 bases; unmatched junction nucleotides: 4. In DNA form, the CDR3 reads TGTGCCAGCAGCCCGACTAGCGGGAGGGCGTACGAGCAGTACTTC. This gives the protein CASSPTSGRAYEQYF.

This clone was detected only a few times. This chain joins TRBV10-3 and TRBJ2-5, with D possibly being TRBD1 (6 bases). The CDR3 extends over 13 amino acids. Germline-derived CDR1 and CDR2 are ENHRY and SYGVKD. V was shortened by 6 bases and J by 4 bases, with 12 bases between the two germline ends. CDR3 nucleotide sequence: TGTGCCATCAGCTACAGGGTTTTAGAGACCCAGTACTTC. Amino acids: CAISYRVLETQYF.

This chain links TRBV7-6 with TRBJ2-2; 12 nucleotides line up with TRBD2. Per the germline V gene, CDR1 is SGHVS and CDR2 is FNYEAQ. The CDR3 has 16 residues. J gave up 1 base and V 5 bases, and 2 bases lay outside the gene matches. CDR3 sequence reads: CASSILAGGNTGELFF. The CDR3 DNA is TGTGCCAGCAGCATACTAGCGGGAGGGAACACCGGGGAGCTGTTTTTT.

The rearrangement uses TRBV28 and TRBJ1-1, with D perhaps TRBD1 (5 bases). V lost 3 bases and J lost 3, with 14 bases in between. Germline CDR1 is MDHEN and CDR2 is SYDVKM. This CDR3 has 15 residues. The CDR3 loop reads CASSFSTEGDTEAFF. Here the CDR3 DNA reads TGTGCCAGCAGTTTCTCGACAGAAGGAGACACTGAAGCTTTCTTT.

The chain uses TRBV9 and TRBJ2-1, with 14 bases identical to TRBD2. The V gene end was trimmed by 7 bases and the J gene end by 4 bases; junction bases not matched to a gene: 7. CDR3 length equals 16 residues. Germline V gene data show CDR1 as SGDLS and CDR2 as YYNGEE. The CDR3 spells CASGGTSGRDYNEQFF. In DNA, the CDR3 is TGTGCCAGCGGAGGGACTAGCGGGAGAGATTACAATGAGCAGTTCTTC.

The CDR3 DNA is TGTGCCAGCAGCTTCCCAGCCGGGCTGGGCACTGAAGCTTTCTTT. Translated: CASSFPAGLGTEAFF. This chain links TRBV5-5 with TRBJ1-1; D is ambiguous. Per the germline V gene, CDR1 is SGHKS and CDR2 is YYEKEE (reference sequence). This CDR3 region has 15 residues. V was shortened by 2 bases and J by 4 bases, with 15 bases between the two germline ends. Complete variable domain (other parts from reference TRBV5-5 and TRBJ1-1): DAGVTQSPTHLIKTRGQQVTLRCSPISGHKSVSWYQQVLGQGPQFIFQYYEKEERGRGNFPDRFSARQFPNYSSELNVNALLLGDSALYLCASSFPAGLGTEAFFGQGTRLTVV.